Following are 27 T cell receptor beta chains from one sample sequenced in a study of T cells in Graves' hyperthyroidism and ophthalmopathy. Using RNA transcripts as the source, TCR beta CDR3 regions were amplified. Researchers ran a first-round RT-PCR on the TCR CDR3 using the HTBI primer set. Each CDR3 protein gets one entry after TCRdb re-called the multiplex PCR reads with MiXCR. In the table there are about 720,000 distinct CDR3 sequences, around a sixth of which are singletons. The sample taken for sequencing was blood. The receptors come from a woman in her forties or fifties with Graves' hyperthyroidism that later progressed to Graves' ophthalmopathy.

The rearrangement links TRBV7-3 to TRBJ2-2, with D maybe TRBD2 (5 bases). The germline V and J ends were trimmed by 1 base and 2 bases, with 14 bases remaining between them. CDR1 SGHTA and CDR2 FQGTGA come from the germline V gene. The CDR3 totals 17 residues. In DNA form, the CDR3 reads TGTGCCAGCAGCTTAATAAGTGAGGGCACCAACACCGGGGAGCTGTTTTTT. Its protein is CASSLISEGTNTGELFF.

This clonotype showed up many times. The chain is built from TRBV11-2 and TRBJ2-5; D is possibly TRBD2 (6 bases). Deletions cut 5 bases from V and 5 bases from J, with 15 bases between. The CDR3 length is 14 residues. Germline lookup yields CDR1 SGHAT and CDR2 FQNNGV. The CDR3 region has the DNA TGTGCCAGCAGCGGGGTGGTAGGAGGGGAGACCCAGTACTTC. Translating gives CASSGVVGGETQYF.

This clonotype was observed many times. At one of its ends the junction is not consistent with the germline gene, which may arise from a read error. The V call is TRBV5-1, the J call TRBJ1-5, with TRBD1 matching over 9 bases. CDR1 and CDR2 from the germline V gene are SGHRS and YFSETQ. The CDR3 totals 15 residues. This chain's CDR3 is CASSPGQGGNQPQHF. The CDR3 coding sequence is TGTGCCAGCAGCCCGGGACAGGGTGGCAATCAGCCCCAGCATTTT.

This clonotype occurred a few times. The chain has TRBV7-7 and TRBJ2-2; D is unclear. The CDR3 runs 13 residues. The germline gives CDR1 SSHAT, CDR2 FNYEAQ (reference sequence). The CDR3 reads CATGPTNTGELFF. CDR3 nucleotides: TGTGCTACGGGTCCGACGAACACCGGGGAGCTGTTTTTT.

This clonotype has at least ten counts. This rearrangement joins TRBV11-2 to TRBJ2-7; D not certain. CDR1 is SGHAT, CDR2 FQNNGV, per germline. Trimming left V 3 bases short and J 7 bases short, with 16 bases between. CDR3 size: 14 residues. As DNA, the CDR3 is TGTGCCAGCAGCTTCGGATTCGGGCCTCTGGAGCAGTACTTC. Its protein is CASSFGFGPLEQYF.

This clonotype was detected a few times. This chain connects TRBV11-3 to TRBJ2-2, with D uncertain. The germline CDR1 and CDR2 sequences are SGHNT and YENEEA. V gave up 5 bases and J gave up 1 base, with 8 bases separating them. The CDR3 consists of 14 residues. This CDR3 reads CASSATKNTGELFF. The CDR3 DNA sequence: TGTGCCAGCAGCGCAACAAAGAACACCGGGGAGCTGTTTTTT.

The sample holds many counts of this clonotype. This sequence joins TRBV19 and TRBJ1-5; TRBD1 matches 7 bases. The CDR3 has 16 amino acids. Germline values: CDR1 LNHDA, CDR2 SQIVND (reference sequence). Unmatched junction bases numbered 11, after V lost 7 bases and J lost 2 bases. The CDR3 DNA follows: TGTGCCAGTACCCCGAGTAGACAGGGTGGCAATCAGCCCCAGCATTTT. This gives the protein CASTPSRQGGNQPQHF.

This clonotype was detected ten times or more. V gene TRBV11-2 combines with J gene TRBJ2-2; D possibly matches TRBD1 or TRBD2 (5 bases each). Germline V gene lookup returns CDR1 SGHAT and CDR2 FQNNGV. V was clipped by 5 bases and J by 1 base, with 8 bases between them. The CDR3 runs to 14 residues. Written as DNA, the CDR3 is TGTGCCAGCAGCAGGGGACGGAACACCGGGGAGCTGTTTTTT. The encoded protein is CASSRGRNTGELFF.

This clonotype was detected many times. CDR3 in amino acids: CASSTPGGGNQPQHF. CDR3 coding DNA: TGTGCCAGTAGTACCCCCGGAGGGGGCAATCAGCCCCAGCATTTT. V gene TRBV19 combines with J gene TRBJ1-5; D is perhaps TRBD1 (5 bases). With 4 bases removed from V and 2 bases from J, the gap between germline ends came to 12 bases. Per germline, CDR1 LNHDA and CDR2 SQIVND (reference sequence). The CDR3 runs 15 residues.

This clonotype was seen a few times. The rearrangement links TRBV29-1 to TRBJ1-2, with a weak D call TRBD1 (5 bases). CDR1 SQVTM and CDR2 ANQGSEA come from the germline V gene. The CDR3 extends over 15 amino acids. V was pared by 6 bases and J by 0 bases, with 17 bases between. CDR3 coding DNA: TGCAGCGTCCAGGCGGGGGACCAACCTAACTATGGCTACACCTTC. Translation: CSVQAGDQPNYGYTF.

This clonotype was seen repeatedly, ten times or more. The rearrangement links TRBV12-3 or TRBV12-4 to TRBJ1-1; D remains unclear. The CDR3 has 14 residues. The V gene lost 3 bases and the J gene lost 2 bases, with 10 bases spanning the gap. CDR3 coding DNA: TGTGCCAGCAGTTTTGGAGGACCAAACACTGAAGCTTTCTTT. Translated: CASSFGGPNTEAFF.

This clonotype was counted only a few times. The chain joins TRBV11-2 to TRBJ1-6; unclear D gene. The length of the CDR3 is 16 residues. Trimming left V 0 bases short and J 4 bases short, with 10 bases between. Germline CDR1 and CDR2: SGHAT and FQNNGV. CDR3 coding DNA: TGTGCCAGCAGCTTAGAGGCCATCCGATATAATTCACCCCTCCACTTT. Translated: CASSLEAIRYNSPLHF. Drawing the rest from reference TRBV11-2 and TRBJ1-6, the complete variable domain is EAGVAQSPRYKIIEKRQSVAFWCNPISGHATLYWYQQILGQGPKLLIQFQNNGVVDDSQLPKDRFSAERLKGVDSTLKIQPAKLEDSAVYLCASSLEAIRYNSPLHFGNGTRLTVT.

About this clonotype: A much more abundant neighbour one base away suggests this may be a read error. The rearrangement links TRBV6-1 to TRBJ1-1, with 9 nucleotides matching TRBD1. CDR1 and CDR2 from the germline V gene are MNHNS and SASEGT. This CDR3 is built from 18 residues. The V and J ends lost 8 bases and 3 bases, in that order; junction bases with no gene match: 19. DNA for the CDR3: TGTGCCAGCTCAGTTGGAACGGGACAGGGATCTTTGGACACTGAAGCTTTCTTT. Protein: CASSVGTGQGSLDTEAFF.

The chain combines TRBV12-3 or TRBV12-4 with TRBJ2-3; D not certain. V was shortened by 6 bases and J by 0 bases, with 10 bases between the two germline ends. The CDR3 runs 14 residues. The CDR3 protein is CASSLDQSTDTQYF. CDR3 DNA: TGTGCCAGCAGCTTGGACCAAAGCACAGATACGCAGTATTTT.

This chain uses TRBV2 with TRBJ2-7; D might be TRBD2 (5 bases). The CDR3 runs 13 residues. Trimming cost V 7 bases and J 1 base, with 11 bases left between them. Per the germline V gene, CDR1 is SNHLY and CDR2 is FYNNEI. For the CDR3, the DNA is TGTGCCAGCACTGGAGGATCATCCTACGAGCAGTACTTC. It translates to CASTGGSSYEQYF. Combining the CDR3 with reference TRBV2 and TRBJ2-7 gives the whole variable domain EPEVTQTPSHQVTQMGQEVILRCVPISNHLYFYWYRQILGQKVEFLVSFYNNEISEKSEIFDDQFSVERPDGSNFTLKIRSTKLEDSAMYFCASTGGSSYEQYFGPGTRLTVT.

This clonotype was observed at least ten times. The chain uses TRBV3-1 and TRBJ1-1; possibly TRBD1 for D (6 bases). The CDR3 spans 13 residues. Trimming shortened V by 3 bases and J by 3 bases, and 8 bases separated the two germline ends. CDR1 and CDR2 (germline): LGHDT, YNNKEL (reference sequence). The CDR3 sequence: CASSQGADTEAFF. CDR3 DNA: TGTGCCAGCAGCCAGGGGGCGGACACTGAAGCTTTCTTT.

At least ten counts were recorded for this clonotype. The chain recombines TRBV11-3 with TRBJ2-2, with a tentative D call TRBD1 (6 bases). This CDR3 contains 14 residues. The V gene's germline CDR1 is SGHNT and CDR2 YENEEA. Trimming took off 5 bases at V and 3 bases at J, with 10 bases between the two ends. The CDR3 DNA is TGTGCCAGCAGCCCCCCAGGGGACACCGGGGAGCTGTTTTTT. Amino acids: CASSPPGDTGELFF.

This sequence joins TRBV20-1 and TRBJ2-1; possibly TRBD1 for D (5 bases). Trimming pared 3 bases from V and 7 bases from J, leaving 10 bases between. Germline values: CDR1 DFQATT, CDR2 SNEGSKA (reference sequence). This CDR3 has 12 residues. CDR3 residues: CSARAGWNEQFF. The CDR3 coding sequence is TGCAGTGCTAGGGCAGGGTGGAATGAGCAGTTCTTC.

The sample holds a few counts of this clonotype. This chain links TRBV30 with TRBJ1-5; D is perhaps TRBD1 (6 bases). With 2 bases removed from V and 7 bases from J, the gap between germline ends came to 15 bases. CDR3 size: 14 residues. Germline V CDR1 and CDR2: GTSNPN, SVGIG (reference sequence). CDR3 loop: CAWSPSGVLQPQHF. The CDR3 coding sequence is TGTGCCTGGAGTCCGTCAGGGGTCCTCCAGCCCCAGCATTTT. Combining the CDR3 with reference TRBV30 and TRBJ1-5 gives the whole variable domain SQTIHQWPATLVQPVGSPLSLECTVEGTSNPNLYWYRQAAGRGLQLLFYSVGIGQISSEVPQNLSASRPQDRQFILSSKKLLLSDSGFYLCAWSPSGVLQPQHFGDGTRLSIL.

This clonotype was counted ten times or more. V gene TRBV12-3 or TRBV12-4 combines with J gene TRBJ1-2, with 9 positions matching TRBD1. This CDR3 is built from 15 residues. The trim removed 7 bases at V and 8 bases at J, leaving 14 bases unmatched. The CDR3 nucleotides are TGTGCCAGCACTAACCGGGGACAGGGCTTTATGGGCTACACCTTC. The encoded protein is CASTNRGQGFMGYTF.

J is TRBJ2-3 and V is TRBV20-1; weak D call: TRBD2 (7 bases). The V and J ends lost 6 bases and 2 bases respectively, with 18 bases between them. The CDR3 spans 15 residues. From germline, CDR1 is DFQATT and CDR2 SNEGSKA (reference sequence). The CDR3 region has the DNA TGCAGTGCCACCGGAGGGGGGGGTGTCACAGATACGCAGTATTTT. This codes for CSATGGGGVTDTQYF.

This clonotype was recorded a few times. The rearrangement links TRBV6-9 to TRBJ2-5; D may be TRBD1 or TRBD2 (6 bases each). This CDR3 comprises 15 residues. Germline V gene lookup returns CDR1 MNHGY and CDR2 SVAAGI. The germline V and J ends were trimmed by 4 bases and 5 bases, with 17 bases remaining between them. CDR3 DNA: TGTGCCAGCAGTTCCGGGGGCGAGGGGTGGGAGACCCAGTACTTC. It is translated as CASSSGGEGWETQYF.

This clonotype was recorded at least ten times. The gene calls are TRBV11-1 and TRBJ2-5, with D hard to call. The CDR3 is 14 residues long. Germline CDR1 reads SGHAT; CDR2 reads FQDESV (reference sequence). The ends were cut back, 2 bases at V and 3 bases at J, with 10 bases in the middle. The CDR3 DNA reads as TGTGCCAGCAGCTTATTTAAGGGCAAAGAGACCCAGTACTTC. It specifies CASSLFKGKETQYF.

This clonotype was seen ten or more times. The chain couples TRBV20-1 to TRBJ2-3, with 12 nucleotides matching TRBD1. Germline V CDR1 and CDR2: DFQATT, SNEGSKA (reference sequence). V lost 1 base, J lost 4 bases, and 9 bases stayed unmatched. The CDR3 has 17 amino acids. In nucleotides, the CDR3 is TGCAGTGCTAGAGGAGGCTCGGGGACAGGGGGCGCAGATACGCAGTATTTT. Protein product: CSARGGSGTGGADTQYF.

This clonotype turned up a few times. The CDR3 is CAGTQGYEQFF. The CDR3 bases are TGTGCCGGAACACAGGGGTATGAGCAGTTCTTC. V is TRBV6-1 and J is TRBJ2-1, with 7 bases aligning to TRBD1. The CDR3 spans 11 residues. The V and J ends lost 11 bases and 8 bases, in that order; junction bases with no gene match: 6. Germline V gene data show CDR1 as MNHNS and CDR2 as SASEGT.

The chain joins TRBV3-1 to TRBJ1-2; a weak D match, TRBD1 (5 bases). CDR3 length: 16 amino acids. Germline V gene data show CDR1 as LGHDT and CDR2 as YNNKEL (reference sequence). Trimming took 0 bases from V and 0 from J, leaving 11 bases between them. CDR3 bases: TGTGCCAGCAGCCAAGAATGGACATATTCTAACTATGGCTACACCTTC. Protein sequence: CASSQEWTYSNYGYTF.

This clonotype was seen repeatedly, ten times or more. The CDR3 here is CASGQGRGNQPQHF. CDR3 bases: TGTGCTAGTGGCCAGGGGAGGGGAAATCAGCCCCAGCATTTT. The genes are TRBV12-5 and TRBJ1-5, with D maybe TRBD1 (6 bases). V was shortened by 6 bases and J by 4 bases, with 13 bases between the two germline ends. This CDR3 is built from 14 residues. Germline CDR1 LGHNT, CDR2 FRNRAP.